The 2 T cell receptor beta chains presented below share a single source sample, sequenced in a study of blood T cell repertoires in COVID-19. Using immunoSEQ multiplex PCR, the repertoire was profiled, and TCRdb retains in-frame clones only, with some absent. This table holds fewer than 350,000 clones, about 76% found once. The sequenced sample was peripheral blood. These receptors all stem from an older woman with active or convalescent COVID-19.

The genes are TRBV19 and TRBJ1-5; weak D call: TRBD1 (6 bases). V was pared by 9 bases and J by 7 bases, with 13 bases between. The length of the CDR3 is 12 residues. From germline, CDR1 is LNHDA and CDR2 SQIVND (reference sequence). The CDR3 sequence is CASQGSVQPQHF. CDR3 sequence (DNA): TGTGCCAGCCAGGGGTCGGTGCAGCCCCAGCATTTT.

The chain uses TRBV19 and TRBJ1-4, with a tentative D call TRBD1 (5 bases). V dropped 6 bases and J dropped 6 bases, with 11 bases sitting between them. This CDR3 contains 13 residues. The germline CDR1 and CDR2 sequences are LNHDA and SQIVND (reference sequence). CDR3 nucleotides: TGTGCCAGTAGAGGACACGGAGATGAAAAACTGTTTTTT. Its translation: CASRGHGDEKLFF.